Following are 14 T cell receptor beta chains from one sample sequenced in a study of CD8+CD57+ T cells in acquired aplastic anemia. The template for TCR beta VDJ and CDR3 sequence profiling was genomic DNA. MiXCR, applied by TCRdb to the reads, yields one record per CDR3 protein. The sample lists roughly 300,000 distinct CDR3 sequences; approximately 57% were seen once. The source material was sorted CD4+, CD8+, or CD8+CD57+ T cells (not recorded which) from PBMCs. These receptors originate from a human donor with severe aplastic anemia or a healthy control (not recorded which).

This clonotype was counted only a few times. This chain connects TRBV7-9 to TRBJ2-7; 8 nucleotides align to TRBD1. The germline V gene has CDR1 SEHNR and CDR2 FQNEAQ (reference sequence). V lost 4 bases to trimming and J lost 2 bases; unmatched junction nucleotides: 4. The CDR3 runs 14 residues. The CDR3 DNA reads TGTGCCAGCAGCTGGACAGGGACTCCCTACGAGCAGTACTTC. Residues: CASSWTGTPYEQYF.

Regarding this clonotype: Just one base apart from a much larger clone, this may be a read error. The rearrangement links TRBV4-2 to TRBJ1-2; 7 positions match TRBD1. J lost 5 bases, V lost 0 bases, and 6 bases had no gene match. The CDR3 runs 15 residues. Per the germline V gene, CDR1 is LGHNA and CDR2 is YNFKEQ. The CDR3 spells CASSQDAGQQYGYTF. CDR3 bases: TGTGCCAGCAGCCAAGATGCGGGACAGCAATATGGCTACACCTTC.

The chain uses TRBV12-3 or TRBV12-4 and TRBJ2-1, with D possibly being TRBD1 (5 bases). V gave up 5 bases and J gave up 9 bases, with 17 bases separating them. The CDR3 totals 14 residues. The CDR3 loop reads CASSPQGPLGEQFF. In nucleotides, the CDR3 is TGTGCCAGCAGTCCGCAGGGCCCTTTGGGTGAGCAGTTCTTC.

Notes on this clonotype: One end of the junction varies from germline; a read error may be responsible. This CDR3 reads CATSTRTSGASDTQYF. The CDR3 DNA is TGTGCCACCAGCACTAGGACTAGCGGGGCCTCAGATACGCAATATTTT. The chain has TRBV15 and TRBJ2-3; the match to TRBD2 covers 12 bases. Germline loops: CDR1 LNHNV, CDR2 YYDKDF (reference sequence). There are 16 residues in the CDR3.

This clonotype was seen a few times. This chain connects TRBV24-1 to TRBJ2-5; 10 nucleotides agree with TRBD1. Germline loops: CDR1 KGHDR, CDR2 SFDVKD. The CDR3 loop spans 14 amino acids. The ends lost 4 bases at V and 7 bases at J; junction bases unmatched: 5. The CDR3 loop is CATSDWDRGPTQYF. The CDR3 DNA reads as TGTGCCACCAGTGACTGGGACAGGGGTCCGACCCAGTACTTC.

DNA for the CDR3: TGTGCCAGTAGTACAGGTCGGGATCAGCCCCAGCATTTT. As protein: CASSTGRDQPQHF. This rearrangement joins TRBV19 to TRBJ1-5; no firm D call. This CDR3 is 13 amino acids long. The ends were cut back, 4 bases at V and 5 bases at J, with 9 bases in the middle. Germline CDR1 reads LNHDA; CDR2 reads SQIVND (reference sequence).

The CDR3 loop reads CASSPAGTVTGELFF. CDR3 sequence (DNA): TGTGCCAGCAGTCCTGCCGGGACAGTCACCGGGGAGCTGTTTTTT. This rearrangement joins TRBV7-6 to TRBJ2-2; 7 nucleotides agree with TRBD1. Losses at the gene ends were 6 bases for V and 4 bases for J; bases not matched to a gene: 8. This CDR3 has 15 amino acids. Germline CDR1 SGHVS, CDR2 FNYEAQ.

V gene TRBV6-2 or TRBV6-3 combines with J gene TRBJ2-3, with D possibly TRBD1 on 6 matching bases. Deletions cut 5 bases from V and 5 bases from J, with 20 bases between. Germline loops: CDR1 MNHEY, CDR2 SVGEGT. This CDR3 has 16 amino acids. The chain's CDR3 is CASSRIQGGAEDTQYF. For the CDR3, the DNA is TGTGCCAGCAGTCGTATACAGGGTGGGGCAGAAGATACGCAGTATTTT.

A word on this clonotype: This is likely a read error, given that the CDR3 carries no conserved phenylalanine or tryptophan at its end. CDR3 sequence reads: CSAESQGHGTDTQYL. CDR3 bases: TGCAGTGCGGAAAGTCAGGGGCACGGTACAGATACGCAGTATTTA. The V gene is TRBV20-1, the J gene TRBJ2-3; D might be TRBD1 (6 bases). Germline CDR1 is DFQATT and CDR2 is SNEGSKA (reference sequence). V lost 6 bases, J lost 3 bases, and 19 bases lay in between. The CDR3 length is 15 residues.

This chain connects TRBV19 to TRBJ1-1; D is uncertain. There are 13 residues in the CDR3. The germline CDR1 and CDR2 sequences are LNHDA and SQIVND (reference sequence). V was trimmed by 4 bases and J by 1 base, leaving 7 bases between them. CDR3 sequence reads: CASSKAGNTEAFF. The CDR3 DNA reads as TGTGCCAGTAGTAAGGCGGGGAACACTGAAGCTTTCTTT.

This clonotype was observed many times. The J gene is TRBJ1-1, the V gene TRBV2; possibly TRBD1 for D (6 bases). Trimming cost V 5 bases and J 5 bases, with 12 bases left between them. CDR1 and CDR2 (germline): SNHLY, FYNNEI. The CDR3 runs 13 residues. DNA for the CDR3: TGTGCCAGCAGTAATAACAGGGAGACTGAAGCTTTCTTT. It encodes CASSNNRETEAFF.

The V call is TRBV20-1, the J call TRBJ2-3; D gene ambiguous. Germline CDR1 DFQATT, CDR2 SNEGSKA (reference sequence). CDR3 length: 14 amino acids. V lost 5 bases and J lost 6, with 18 bases in between. The CDR3 bases are TGCAGTGCTGGGGAACATTTGGGCGCGGATACGCAGTATTTT. It yields the protein CSAGEHLGADTQYF.

This clonotype was detected ten times or more. The chain joins TRBV6-5 to TRBJ1-1; the match to TRBD1 covers 8 bases. This CDR3 spans 13 amino acids. V dropped 6 bases and J dropped 5; count of bases not matched to a gene: 5. Germline CDR1 and CDR2: MNHEY and SVGAGI. DNA for the CDR3: TGTGCCAGCAGAACAGGGGGAGGGACTGAAGCTTTCTTT. Translating gives CASRTGGGTEAFF.

This clonotype was seen a single time. The chain uses TRBV7-9 and TRBJ1-6; D is perhaps TRBD1 (5 bases). The length of the CDR3 is 15 residues. From germline, CDR1 is SEHNR and CDR2 FQNEAQ (reference sequence). The V gene lost 4 bases and the J gene lost 6 bases, with 13 bases spanning the gap. The CDR3 loop is CASSSPTEPNSPLHF. The CDR3 DNA reads TGTGCCAGCAGCTCCCCGACAGAACCTAATTCACCCCTCCACTTT.